The clone carrying this T cell receptor beta chain has ten or more counts. Antigen: not known. V was trimmed by 7 bases and J by 4 bases, leaving 11 bases between them. The germline V gene has CDR1 SGHRS and CDR2 YFSETQ. The CDR3 totals 12 residues. The sample comes from a study of identical twins. Whole-study findings and limits: Zero-insertion results could be subject to partial confounding by invariant MAIT and iNKT cells. Cross-sectional statistical analysis was relied on for the conclusions, without the same donors being followed.

A single record per CDR3 protein comes from TCRdb applying MiXCR to the 5' RACE reads. The table shows 1.5 million to 2 million distinct CDR3 sequences, with around a third occurring only once. The donors were all healthy and Caucasian. The gene calls are TRBV5-1 and TRBJ1-2; no definite D call. The receptor was derived from a newborn girl in good health. The sequencing input was cord blood. The CDR3 region has the DNA TGCGCCAGCGGGGAAGGGTCCTATGGCTACACCTTC. Its translation is CASGEGSYGYTF. The full variable domain, with the rest looked up from reference TRBV5-1 and TRBJ1-2, is KAGVTQTPRYLIKTRGQQVTLSCSPISGHRSVSWYQQTPGQGLQFLFEYFSETQRNKGNFPGRFSGRQFSNSRSEMNVSTLELGDSALYLCASGEGSYGYTFGSGTRLTVV.